The rows below give T cell receptor beta chains drawn from one sample of a study of CXCR3-negative and CXCR3-positive naive CD8 T cells. No DNA is given; TCRdb re-called the 5' RACE reads and lists each CDR3 protein once. Here the sample table reports more than 70,000 distinct CDR3 sequences. Sequenced material: naive CXCR3+ CD8+ T cells from blood. These receptor sequences come from a human donor in good health. Some clones in this sample may be carry-over from other donors' samples. The CDR3 runs from the conserved cysteine through the conserved F or W.

TRBV28	TRBJ2-7	CASSFGGSPYSYEQYF
TRBV20-1	TRBJ1-1	CSASRSTGYTEAFF
TRBV4-2	TRBJ1-1	CASSQAGNTEAFF
TRBV2	TRBJ2-3	CASSETGGGSTSTDTQYF
TRBV15	TRBJ2-1	CATSWRRGYYNEQFF
TRBV29-1	TRBJ2-7	CSVKWRGQLSYEQYF
TRBV6-5	TRBJ2-1	CASSPDSLTYNEQFF
TRBV28	TRBJ2-2	CASSFRSGMDTGELFF
TRBV30	TRBJ2-7	CAWSVGGNYEQYF
TRBV6-6	TRBJ1-4	CASSTGGEKPFF
TRBV7-3	TRBJ2-6	CASSWGGANVLTF
TRBV28	TRBJ2-1	CASSLLPFSGSSSYNEQFF
TRBV12-3/TRBV12-4	TRBJ2-7	CASTNTGGNYEQYF
TRBV5-5	TRBJ2-7	CASSLTSDYEQYF
TRBV4-3	TRBJ2-2	CASSQDLGQGYTGELFF
TRBV28	TRBJ1-5	CASSLPIDGWAYSNQPQHF
TRBV7-9	TRBJ2-3	CASSSYSGDTQYF
TRBV28	TRBJ2-5	CASSSQAGGLQETQYF
TRBV27	TRBJ1-5	CASSDLITNQPQHF
TRBV6-5	TRBJ2-2	CASSYPSDRKNTGELFF
TRBV12-3/TRBV12-4	TRBJ1-4	CASSSPGDEKLFF
TRBV7-9	TRBJ1-2	CASSLVGLSNYGYTF
TRBV28	TRBJ2-1	CAATWGSSYNEQFF
TRBV6-2/TRBV6-3	TRBJ2-1	CASSYSEERAGDEQFF
TRBV5-5	TRBJ2-5	CASSSEVASPQETQYF
TRBV28	TRBJ2-7	CASRFRAGGADEQYF
TRBV7-2	TRBJ2-4	CASSPLGGGKNIQYF
TRBV20-1	TRBJ2-1	CSAIKREGPNNEQFF
TRBV7-3	TRBJ1-1	CASSLTGHSNTEAFF
TRBV28	TRBJ2-3	CASSSLAGGSTDTQYF
TRBV13	TRBJ2-7	CASSEGRGVVYEQYF